A single TCR beta chain is shown here with its context. Its antigen is unidentified. The entry originates in a study of metastatic and nonmetastatic thyroid tumors. The overall study: Across blood and tumor or nodule tissue, repertoires from malignant and benign thyroid patients were compared with one another.

Per the study methods: Researchers built a distant-metastasis classifier for papillary thyroid cancer that drew on CDR3 differences across clinicopathological groups. MiXCR was used by TCRdb to re-call the PCR reads. The V and J calls come from TCRdb's annotation, not from the publication. The sample lists about 15,000 clones, about 29% occurring once. General study findings and limits: Versus benign nodules, malignant thyroid tumors reportedly had significantly higher TCR beta diversity, in blood and tumor.

V was pared by 0 bases and J by 4 bases, with 13 bases between. Germline V gene lookup returns CDR1 MNHEY and CDR2 SVGAGI. The CDR3 covers 15 residues. Thyroid surgery took place with no prior treatment in any patient. The source of this sequence is a male donor with papillary thyroid cancer or a benign thyroid nodule (not recorded which). Some clones in this sample may be carry-over from other donors' samples. Sequencing used tumor tissue. The chain employs TRBV6-5 and TRBJ2-7, with a tentative D call TRBD1 (7 bases). The DNA for the CDR3 is TGTGCCAGCAGTTACTCGGAGGGGGCAGGATACGAGCAGTACTTC. It codes for CASSYSEGAGYEQYF.